The 23 T cell receptor beta chains in this list originate from one sample, sequenced in a study of regulatory T cells in long-lasting Graves disease. Arm-PCR of CDR3 regions and iRepertoire HTBI primers were the basis on which TCR beta libraries were built. TCRdb re-called the multiplex PCR reads through MiXCR, storing one row per CDR3 protein. The sample lists around 460,000 distinct CDR3 sequences, about 20% occurring once. Sample time point: persistent/refractory GD, antithyroid drugs over 5 years with positive TRAb. The TCR library was prepared using RNA isolated from PBMCs. This sample comprised peripheral blood mononuclear cells (PBMCs), obtained when the disease was refractory, from a patient treated with antithyroid drugs. The receptors derive from a female donor with Graves disease.

This clonotype was counted a few times. The V and J genes are TRBV28 and TRBJ2-3; 7 bases line up with TRBD2. Germline-derived CDR1 and CDR2 are MDHEN and SYDVKM. The CDR3 runs 14 residues. J was trimmed by 2 bases and V by 6 bases; bases with no gene match: 5. CDR3 nucleotide sequence: TGTGCCAGCAGAGCGGGAACTTTCACAGATACGCAGTATTTT. It encodes CASRAGTFTDTQYF.

In its sample, this clonotype was seen many times. This chain joins TRBV28 and TRBJ1-1; 7 bases match TRBD1. Germline values: CDR1 MDHEN, CDR2 SYDVKM. The CDR3 totals 15 residues. V was clipped by 6 bases and J by 7 bases; unmatched bases: 14. CDR3 DNA: TGTGCCAGCAGCACAATCGGGACAGCCCGTTTTGAAGCTTTCTTT. It codes for CASSTIGTARFEAFF.

This chain uses TRBV19 with TRBJ2-7, with D perhaps TRBD1 or TRBD2 (6 bases each). The germline gives CDR1 LNHDA, CDR2 SQIVND (reference sequence). The CDR3 runs 15 residues. Trimming shortened V by 4 bases and J by 5 bases, and 18 bases separated the two germline ends. The CDR3 sequence: CASSTLGGYGDEQYF. In DNA form, the CDR3 reads TGTGCCAGTAGTACCTTGGGGGGCTACGGGGACGAGCAGTACTTC.

There are many counts of this clonotype. The chain joins TRBV28 to TRBJ1-2; no definite D call. CDR3 length: 15 residues. Germline values: CDR1 MDHEN, CDR2 SYDVKM. The germline V and J ends were trimmed by 5 bases and 4 bases, with 17 bases remaining between them. CDR3 nucleotides: TGTGCCAGCAGTCCCCAGACGGGGTATGGCTATGGCTACACCTTC. Residues: CASSPQTGYGYGYTF.

The chain recombines TRBV2 with TRBJ2-3; D remains unclear. Looked up from germline, CDR1 is SNHLY and CDR2 is FYNNEI. This CDR3 contains 14 residues. Trimming stripped 11 bases from V and 2 bases from J, with 17 bases between. The CDR3: CAAPGPNSTDTQYF. The CDR3 DNA follows: TGTGCCGCCCCGGGCCCCAACTCCACAGATACGCAGTATTTT.

This clonotype was observed a handful of times. The chain joins TRBV5-1 to TRBJ1-2; perhaps TRBD1 as D (6 bases). The CDR3 has 13 amino acids. V lost 7 bases to trimming and J lost 4 bases, with 14 bases between them. The germline gives CDR1 SGHRS, CDR2 YFSETQ. CDR3 in DNA: TGCGCCAGCCGAGACAGGTTGGCCTATGGCTACACCTTC. It yields the protein CASRDRLAYGYTF.

This chain links TRBV3-1 with TRBJ1-1, with D possibly matching TRBD1 (5 bases). Trimming pared 4 bases from V and 3 bases from J, leaving 18 bases between. Germline V lookup: CDR1 LGHDT, CDR2 YNNKEL (reference sequence). The CDR3 totals 16 residues. This CDR3 reads CASSPLGGKGHTEAFF. The CDR3 nucleotides are TGTGCCAGCAGCCCCTTGGGGGGGAAGGGACACACTGAAGCTTTCTTT. Combining the CDR3 with reference TRBV3-1 and TRBJ1-1 gives the whole variable domain DTAVSQTPKYLVTQMGNDKSIKCEQNLGHDTMYWYKQDSKKFLKIMFSYNNKELIINETVPNRFSPKSPDKAHLNLHINSLELGDSAVYFCASSPLGGKGHTEAFFGQGTRLTVV.

The sample holds a few counts of this clonotype. The V and J genes are TRBV13 and TRBJ2-1, with a possible D match to TRBD2 (6 bases). Per germline, CDR1 PRHDT and CDR2 FYEKMQ (reference sequence). This CDR3 is built from 12 residues. V was clipped by 5 bases and J by 12 bases, with 14 bases between them. Written as DNA, the CDR3 is TGTGCCAGCAGCCTCCGGCGGGACGGGCAGTTCTTC. It translates to CASSLRRDGQFF.

This clonotype was counted at least ten times. The chain uses TRBV12-3 or TRBV12-4 and TRBJ1-6; D might be TRBD1 (6 bases). The CDR3 covers 15 residues. The V end was cut by 5 bases, the J end by 6 bases, with 14 bases between. The CDR3, as DNA: TGTGCCAGCAGTCCCCAGGGGAATCTTAATTCACCCCTCCACTTT. This codes for CASSPQGNLNSPLHF.

On this clonotype itself: Its ends do not fully match the called genes, so a read error is possible. The gene calls are TRBV2 and TRBJ1-1, with D hard to call. This CDR3 is 13 amino acids long. Per the germline V gene, CDR1 is SNHLY and CDR2 is FYNNEI. CDR3 region: CASSFWANTEALF. CDR3 coding DNA: TGTGCCAGCAGCTTTTGGGCGAACACTGAAGCTCTCTTT.

This clonotype was seen repeatedly, ten times or more. This chain joins TRBV30 and TRBJ1-2; D is uncertain. CDR1 and CDR2 from the germline V gene are GTSNPN and SVGIG (reference sequence). The ends were cut back, 2 bases at V and 3 bases at J, with 4 bases in the middle. The CDR3 length is 11 residues. The DNA for the CDR3 is TGTGCCTGGAGTTTCTACTATGGCTACACCTTC. It is translated as CAWSFYYGYTF.

The sample holds many counts of this clonotype. V gene TRBV2 combines with J gene TRBJ1-4; 8 bases are shared with TRBD1. V was clipped by 6 bases and J by 8 bases; unmatched bases: 8. Germline-derived CDR1 and CDR2 are SNHLY and FYNNEI. This CDR3 region has 14 residues. CDR3 amino acids: CASRPTGEGEKLFF. CDR3 DNA: TGTGCCAGCAGGCCGACAGGGGAGGGGGAAAAACTGTTTTTT.

This clonotype was found a few times. The rearrangement uses TRBV3-1 and TRBJ2-7, with 11 bases identical to TRBD2. The V and J ends lost 2 bases and 3 bases, in that order; junction bases with no gene match: 12. Looked up from germline, CDR1 is LGHDT and CDR2 is YNNKEL (reference sequence). This CDR3 comprises 18 residues. The CDR3 DNA is TGTGCCAGCAGCCAACCGGCCATAGCGGGGGGGCCTCACTACGAGCAGTACTTC. Translated: CASSQPAIAGGPHYEQYF.

V is TRBV20-1 and J is TRBJ1-5, with D unresolved. Deletions cut 1 base from V and 4 bases from J, with 8 bases between. Germline CDR1 DFQATT, CDR2 SNEGSKA (reference sequence). The CDR3 is 13 residues long. Here the CDR3 reads CSARGPGNQPQHF. Written as DNA, the CDR3 is TGCAGTGCTAGAGGGCCCGGGAATCAGCCCCAGCATTTT.

This clonotype is a singleton in its sample. V and J are TRBV20-1 and TRBJ1-5; D possibly corresponds to TRBD1 (5 bases). The CDR3 runs 15 residues. Germline lookup yields CDR1 DFQATT and CDR2 SNEGSKA (reference sequence). The germline V and J ends were trimmed by 2 bases and 4 bases, with 15 bases remaining between them. This chain's CDR3 is CSARSATDMNQPQHF. The CDR3 DNA reads TGCAGTGCTAGATCAGCTACGGACATGAATCAGCCCCAGCATTTT.

This clonotype was observed at least ten times. The chain is built from TRBV6-1 and TRBJ1-1; 9 bases agree with TRBD1. V was clipped by 6 bases and J by 3 bases; unmatched bases: 11. The CDR3 runs 16 residues. Germline V CDR1 and CDR2: MNHNS, SASEGT. The DNA of the CDR3 is TGTGCCAGCAGCCCCACAGGGGGCGAAGCGTACACTGAAGCTTTCTTT. This gives the protein CASSPTGGEAYTEAFF.

This clonotype has a count of ten or more. The chain has TRBV27 and TRBJ2-4, with 7 bases fitting TRBD1. Trimming at V came to 5 bases and at J to 12 bases, leaving 7 bases not matched to a gene. From germline, CDR1 is MNHEY and CDR2 SMNVEV (reference sequence). The CDR3 length is 12 residues. CDR3 in DNA: TGTGCCAGCAGTACTGGACAGGCTGGTCAGTACTTC. Its protein product is CASSTGQAGQYF.

The DNA of the CDR3 is TGCAGCGTAGCACAGGGCATAAGCAATCAGCCCCAGCATTTT. It codes for CSVAQGISNQPQHF. The rearrangement uses TRBV29-1 and TRBJ1-5, with D perhaps matching TRBD1 (6 bases). V shed 6 bases and J shed 1 base, with 13 bases lying between them. This CDR3 is 14 amino acids long. CDR1 and CDR2 from the germline V gene are SQVTM and ANQGSEA. Supplemented by reference TRBV29-1 and TRBJ1-5, the full variable domain reads SAVISQKPSRDICQRGTSLTIQCQVDSQVTMMFWYRQQPGQSLTLIATANQGSEATYESGFVIDKFPISRPNLTFSTLTVSNMSPEDSSIYLCSVAQGISNQPQHFGDGTRLSIL.

Ten or more counts support this clonotype. This sequence joins TRBV7-9 and TRBJ2-2; D unresolved. The ends were cut back, 3 bases at V and 4 bases at J, with 6 bases in the middle. This CDR3 spans 13 amino acids. Germline V gene sequence: CDR1 SEHNR, CDR2 FQNEAQ (reference sequence). The CDR3 sequence is CASSLMGTGELFF. In DNA form, the CDR3 reads TGTGCCAGCAGCTTGATGGGCACCGGGGAGCTGTTTTTT. The full variable domain, its missing parts supplied by reference TRBV7-9 and TRBJ2-2, is DTGVSQNPRHKITKRGQNVTFRCDPISEHNRLYWYRQTLGQGPEFLTYFQNEAQLEKSRLLSDRFSAERPKGSFSTLEIQRTEQGDSAMYLCASSLMGTGELFFGEGSRLTVL.

This clonotype was counted a few times. This CDR3 is CASSLGGHNGYTF. The CDR3 region has the DNA TGTGCCAGCAGTTTGGGGGGGCACAATGGCTACACCTTC. The chain combines TRBV12-3 or TRBV12-4 with TRBJ1-2, with D tentatively TRBD1 (6 bases). The CDR3 has 13 residues. Trimming removed 3 bases at V and 6 bases at J, with 11 bases between.

This clonotype was recorded many times. This rearrangement joins TRBV7-2 to TRBJ1-2, with 9 bases identical to TRBD1. CDR3 length: 15 amino acids. V lost 6 bases and J lost 3; bases outside the gene matches: 8. Germline CDR1 is SGHTA and CDR2 is FQGNSA. Written as DNA, the CDR3 is TGTGCCAGCAGTTTACAGGGGGCGGTGGACTATGGCTACACCTTC. As protein: CASSLQGAVDYGYTF.

In its sample, this clonotype was seen many times. The chain employs TRBV28 and TRBJ2-7, with 7 bases matching TRBD2. The germline V gene encodes CDR1 MDHEN and CDR2 SYDVKM. The CDR3 length is 15 residues. J lost 7 bases, V lost 10 bases, and 19 bases had no gene match. CDR3 sequence reads: CATGRPSAGAVEQYF. For the CDR3, the DNA is TGTGCCACCGGCCGTCCTTCCGCGGGAGCGGTTGAGCAGTACTTC.

This clonotype appeared a few times. DNA of the CDR3: TGTGCCAGCAGTTCTCGGACATCTTACGAGCAGTACTTC. Amino acids: CASSSRTSYEQYF. This sequence joins TRBV28 and TRBJ2-7; TRBD1 is a possible D gene (5 bases). V was shortened by 4 bases and J by 4 bases, with 11 bases between the two germline ends. The CDR3 is 13 residues long. Per the germline V gene, CDR1 is MDHEN and CDR2 is SYDVKM.